This T cell receptor beta chain is from a study of shared clonotypes between healthy human individuals. Study-wide findings and caveats: Read depth was anticipated to influence clonotype sharing among donors. Between several donors, naive CD4 clonotypes were shared at a level of about 5%.

In the case of this clone: Its antigen is unidentified.

TCRdb keeps only in-frame clones here, not all; method: immunoSEQ multiplex PCR. Here the sample spans approximately 2,300,000 clones, approximately 90% being singletons. V lost 2 bases and J 5 bases, leaving 12 bases between the germline ends. Germline CDR1 LGHNA, CDR2 YNFKEQ. CDR3 length equals 14 residues. The V gene is TRBV4-2, the J gene TRBJ2-5, with D possibly being TRBD1 or TRBD2 (6 bases each). This TCR was recovered from a man younger than 35 in good health. Some clones in this sample may be carry-over from other donors' samples. Sequenced: naive CD4+ T cells from PBMCs. Subset in this sample: CD45RA+ positively selected. In DNA, the CDR3 is TGTGCCAGCAGCCAAACTGGGGGGCTCGAGACCCAGTACTTC. As protein: CASSQTGGLETQYF.